This T cell receptor beta chain comes out of a study of cytomegalovirus exposure and HLA in healthy donors. On this clone itself: Its target is unknown.

Unrecorded immune exposure was likely among donors, who were nominally healthy when sampled. The study, taken as a whole, reports: Reportedly, TCR beta sequences accurately predicted HLA-A and HLA-B alleles in most subjects. About 87% or about 30% of the time was how often most TCR beta V segments were productive, according to an earlier analysis.

V dropped 4 bases and J dropped 2; count of bases not matched to a gene: 9. This CDR3 comprises 15 residues. The germline V gene encodes CDR1 SQVTM and CDR2 ANQGSEA. Primers for the PCR totalled 60 Vbeta and 13 Jbeta. TCRdb's table, derived via immunoSEQ multiplex PCR, lists solely in-frame clones and lacks some. The top ten hold roughly 10% of the sample, which has about 120,000 clones, roughly four fifths seen once. The receptor was derived from a male donor in good health and CMV-seropositive. Sequenced sample: PBMCs. The rearrangement joins TRBV29-1 to TRBJ2-7; 9 positions match TRBD2. Here the CDR3 DNA reads TGCAGCGTTGGATCCCGTCGCGGGAGGGCCTACGAGCAGTACTTC. It translates to CSVGSRRGRAYEQYF.